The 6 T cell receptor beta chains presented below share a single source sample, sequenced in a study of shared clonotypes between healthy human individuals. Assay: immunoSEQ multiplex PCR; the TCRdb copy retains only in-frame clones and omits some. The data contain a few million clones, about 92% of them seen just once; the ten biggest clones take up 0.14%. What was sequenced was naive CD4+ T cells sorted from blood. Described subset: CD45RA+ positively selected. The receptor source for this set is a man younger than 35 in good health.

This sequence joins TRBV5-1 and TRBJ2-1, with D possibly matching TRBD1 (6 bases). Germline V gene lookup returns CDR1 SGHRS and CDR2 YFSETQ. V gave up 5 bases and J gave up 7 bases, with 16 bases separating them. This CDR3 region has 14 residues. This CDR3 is CASSSNRVGNEQFF. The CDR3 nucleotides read TGCGCCAGCAGTTCGAACAGGGTTGGAAATGAGCAGTTCTTC. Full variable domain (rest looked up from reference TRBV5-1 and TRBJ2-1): KAGVTQTPRYLIKTRGQQVTLSCSPISGHRSVSWYQQTPGQGLQFLFEYFSETQRNKGNFPGRFSGRQFSNSRSEMNVSTLELGDSALYLCASSSNRVGNEQFFGPGTRLTVL.

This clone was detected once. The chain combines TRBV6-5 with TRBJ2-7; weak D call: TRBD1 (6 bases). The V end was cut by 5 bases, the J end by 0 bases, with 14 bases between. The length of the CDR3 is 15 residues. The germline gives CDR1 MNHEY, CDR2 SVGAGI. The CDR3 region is CASSRTGTSSYEQYF. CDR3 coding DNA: TGTGCCAGCAGTCGTACCGGGACAAGCTCCTACGAGCAGTACTTC.

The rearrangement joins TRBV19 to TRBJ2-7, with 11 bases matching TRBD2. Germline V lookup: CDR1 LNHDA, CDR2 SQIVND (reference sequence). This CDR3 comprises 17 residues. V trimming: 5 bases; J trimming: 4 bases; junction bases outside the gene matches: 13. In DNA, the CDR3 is TGTGCCAGTAGTGCCAGATTCTCCGGGACTAGCGGATACGAGCAGTACTTC. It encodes CASSARFSGTSGYEQYF.

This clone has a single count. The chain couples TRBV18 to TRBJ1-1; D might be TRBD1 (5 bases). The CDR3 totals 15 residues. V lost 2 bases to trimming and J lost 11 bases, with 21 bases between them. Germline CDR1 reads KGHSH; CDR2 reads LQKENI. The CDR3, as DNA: TGTGCCAGCTCACCATCGCTCCAGGGAGCCTCGCAGGCTTTCTTT. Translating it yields CASSPSLQGASQAFF.

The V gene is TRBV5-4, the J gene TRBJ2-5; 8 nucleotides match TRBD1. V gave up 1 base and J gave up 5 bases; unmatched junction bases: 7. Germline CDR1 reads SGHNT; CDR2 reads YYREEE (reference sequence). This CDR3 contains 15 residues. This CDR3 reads CASSLTGGSGETQYF. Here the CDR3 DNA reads TGTGCCAGCAGCTTGACAGGGGGTTCTGGGGAGACCCAGTACTTC.

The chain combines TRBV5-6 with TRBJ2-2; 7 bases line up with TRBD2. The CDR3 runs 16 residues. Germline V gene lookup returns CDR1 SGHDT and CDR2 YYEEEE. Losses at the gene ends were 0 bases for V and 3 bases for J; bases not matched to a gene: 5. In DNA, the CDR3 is TGTGCCAGCAGCTTGGTAGCTCTAGCGGACACCGGGGAGCTGTTTTTT. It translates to CASSLVALADTGELFF.